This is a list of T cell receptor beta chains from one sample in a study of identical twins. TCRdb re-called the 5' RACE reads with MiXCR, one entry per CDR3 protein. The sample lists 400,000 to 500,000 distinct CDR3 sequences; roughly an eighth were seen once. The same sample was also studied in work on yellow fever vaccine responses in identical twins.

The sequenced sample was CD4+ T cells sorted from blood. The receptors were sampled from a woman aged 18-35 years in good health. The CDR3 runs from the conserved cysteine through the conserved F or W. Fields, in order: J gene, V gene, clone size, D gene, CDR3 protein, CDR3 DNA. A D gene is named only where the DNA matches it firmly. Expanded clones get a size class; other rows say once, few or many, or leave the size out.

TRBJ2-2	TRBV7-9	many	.	CASSLIATVNTGELFF	TGTGCCAGCAGCTTAATTGCGACAGTTAACACCGGGGAGCTGTTTTTT
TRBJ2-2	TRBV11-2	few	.	CASSLDAWGDGELFF	TGTGCCAGCAGCTTAGACGCTTGGGGGGACGGGGAGCTGTTTTTT
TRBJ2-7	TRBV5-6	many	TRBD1	CASSSGQGNHEQYF	TGTGCCAGCAGCTCGGGACAGGGGAACCACGAGCAGTACTTC
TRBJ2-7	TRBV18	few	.	CASSPLEGVEQYF	TGTGCCAGCTCACCACTCGAGGGGGTCGAGCAGTACTTC
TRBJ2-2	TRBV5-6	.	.	CASSLTGPGGELFF	TGTGCCAGCAGCTTGACAGGGCCGGGCGGGGAGCTGTTTTTT
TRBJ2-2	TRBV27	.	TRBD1	CASSPGRGGNTGELFF	TGTGCCAGCAGTCCCGGTAGAGGGGGCAACACCGGGGAGCTGTTTTTT
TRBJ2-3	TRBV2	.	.	CASRLGVRNIDTQYF	TGTGCCAGCAGATTGGGGGTTCGGAACATAGATACGCAGTATTTT
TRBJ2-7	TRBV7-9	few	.	CASSGGTGGGYEQYF	TGTGCCAGCAGCGGAGGCACCGGGGGAGGCTACGAGCAGTACTTC
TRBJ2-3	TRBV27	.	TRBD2	CASSLRLAVDTQYF	TGTGCCAGCAGTTTAAGACTAGCGGTAGATACGCAGTATTTT
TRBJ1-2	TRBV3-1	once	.	CASSHSDPVVYGYTF	TGTGCCAGCAGCCATAGCGATCCGGTGGTCTATGGCTACACCTTC
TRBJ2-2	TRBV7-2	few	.	CASSLGAVELFF	TGTGCCAGCAGCTTAGGGGCAGTCGAGCTGTTTTTT
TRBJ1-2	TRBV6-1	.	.	CASTDRYGYTF	TGTGCCAGCACCGACAGATATGGCTACACCTTC
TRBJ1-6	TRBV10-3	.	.	CAIRGEAEASPLHF	TGTGCCATCCGGGGTGAAGCGGAGGCTTCACCCCTCCACTTT
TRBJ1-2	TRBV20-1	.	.	CSADTTGRDYGYTF	TGCAGTGCTGACACCACAGGGCGGGACTATGGCTACACCTTC
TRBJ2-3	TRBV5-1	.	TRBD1	CASSVAGQGPFSTDTQYF	TGCGCCAGCAGCGTGGCGGGACAGGGCCCATTTAGCACAGATACGCAGTATTTT
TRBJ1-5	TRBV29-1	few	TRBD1	CSVQNTGENNQPQHF	TGCAGCGTCCAAAATACAGGGGAGAACAATCAGCCCCAGCATTTT
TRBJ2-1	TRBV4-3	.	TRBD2	CASSQGLAGEAGHNEQFF	TGCGCCAGCAGCCAAGGACTAGCGGGAGAGGCGGGCCACAATGAGCAGTTCTTC
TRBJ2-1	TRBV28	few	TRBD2	CASTIQGGRGNEQFF	TGTGCCAGCACAATCCAGGGAGGGAGGGGCAATGAGCAGTTCTTC
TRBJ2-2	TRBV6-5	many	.	CASWRLAGELFF	TGTGCCAGCTGGAGGTTGGCCGGGGAGCTGTTTTTT
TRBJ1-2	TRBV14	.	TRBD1	CASSQDGTGLIGYGYTF	TGTGCCAGCAGCCAAGACGGGACAGGGCTGATCGGCTATGGCTACACCTTC
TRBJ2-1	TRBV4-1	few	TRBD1	CASSLRQGVAEQFF	TGCGCCAGCAGCCTCCGACAGGGGGTAGCTGAGCAGTTCTTC
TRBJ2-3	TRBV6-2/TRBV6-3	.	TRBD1	CASREQGADTQYF	TGTGCCAGCAGGGAACAGGGGGCAGATACGCAGTATTTT
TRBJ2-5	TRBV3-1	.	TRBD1	CASSPHRGETQYF	TGTGCCAGCAGCCCGCACAGGGGAGAGACCCAGTACTTC
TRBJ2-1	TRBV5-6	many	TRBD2	CASSLLSAGGGYEQFF	TGTGCCAGCAGCTTGTTGTCAGCGGGAGGAGGCTATGAGCAGTTCTTC
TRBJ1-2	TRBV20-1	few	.	CSATLTWSAYGYTF	TGCAGTGCTACTTTGACGTGGTCCGCCTATGGCTACACCTTC
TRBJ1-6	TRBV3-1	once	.	CASSQEVRVNSPLHF	TGTGCCAGCAGCCAAGAAGTAAGGGTTAATTCACCCCTCCACTTT
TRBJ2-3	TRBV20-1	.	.	CSAGRLPSQTVQYF	TGCAGTGCTGGGAGGCTACCGTCACAGACTGTGCAGTATTTT
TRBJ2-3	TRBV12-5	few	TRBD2	CASGLVGSSGGSNTQYF	TGTGCTAGTGGTTTGGTAGGGTCCAGCGGGGGGTCGAATACGCAGTATTTT